These 20 T cell receptor beta chains were all obtained from the same sample, sequenced in a study of human T cells and chemical hapten exposure. Documented time point: pre-sensitization, week 0. Documented treatment: therapeutic diphenylcyclopropenone sensitization with weekly scalp DPC. MiXCR, run by TCRdb on the RACE reads, gives a single entry per CDR3 protein. Of fewer than 140,000 distinct CDR3 sequences in the sample, 12% were seen once. The sample was whole blood, taken in connection with sensitization to the hapten diphenylcyclopropenone (DPC). The receptors originated from a woman between 45 and 60 years old with alopecia areata. Some clones in this sample may be carry-over from other donors' samples.

In this sample, this clonotype turned up many times. The chain uses TRBV6-5 and TRBJ2-6, with a weak D call TRBD1 (6 bases). CDR1 is MNHEY, CDR2 SVGAGI, per germline. V was pared by 5 bases and J by 0 bases, with 11 bases between. The CDR3 is made up of 16 amino acids. The CDR3 sequence is CASSLDRYSGANVLTF. The CDR3 nucleotides are TGTGCCAGCAGTCTGGACAGATACTCTGGGGCCAACGTCCTGACTTTC.

The gene calls are TRBV28 and TRBJ2-1, with D perhaps TRBD1 (6 bases). In germline, CDR1 is MDHEN, CDR2 SYDVKM. V gave up 3 bases and J gave up 6 bases, with 15 bases separating them. The CDR3 sequence is 15 residues long. DNA for the CDR3: TGTGCCAGCAGTTTCCACAGGGCGATCGGCAATGAGCAGTTCTTC. This translates into CASSFHRAIGNEQFF.

The V call is TRBV29-1, the J call TRBJ2-5; D is unclear. V gave up 4 bases and J gave up 5 bases, with 5 bases separating them. CDR3 length: 10 amino acids. Per germline, CDR1 SQVTM and CDR2 ANQGSEA. CDR3 DNA sequence: TGCAGCGTTGTCTGGGAGACCCAGTACTTC. Translated, it gives CSVVWETQYF.

The V gene is TRBV4-2, the J gene TRBJ2-7; D gene uncertain. Trimming left V 5 bases short and J 6 bases short, with 14 bases between. CDR1 LGHNA and CDR2 YNFKEQ come from the germline V gene. The CDR3 covers 13 residues. The CDR3 reads CASSMGTGGEQYF. For the CDR3, the DNA is TGTGCCAGCAGCATGGGTACGGGTGGCGAGCAGTACTTC.

The CDR3 sequence is CASGYEPLHF. DNA for the CDR3: TGTGCCAGCGGTTACGAACCCCTCCACTTT. The V and J genes are TRBV28 and TRBJ1-6; D unresolved. This CDR3 comprises 10 residues. Per germline, CDR1 MDHEN and CDR2 SYDVKM. The V end lost 8 bases, the J end lost 12 bases, and 8 bases lay between the germline ends.

Concerning this clonotype: The junction and the germline gene differ at one end; a read error may be behind it. The chain combines TRBV27 with TRBJ1-4; D gene uncertain. Looked up from germline, CDR1 is MNHEY and CDR2 is SMNVEV (reference sequence). The CDR3 extends over 14 amino acids. The CDR3, as DNA: TGTGCCAGCGGTTTTATTGGGGTGGGCGAAAAACTGTTTTTT. Translated: CASGFIGVGEKLFF.

The chain joins TRBV6-6 to TRBJ1-5, with D perhaps matching TRBD1 (6 bases). The ends were cut back, 7 bases at V and 5 bases at J, with 18 bases in the middle. From germline, CDR1 is MNHNY and CDR2 SVGAGI (reference sequence). The CDR3 is 15 residues long. Here the CDR3 DNA reads TGTGCCAGCACCCCAGGGGCCAGGACCTATCAGCCCCAGCATTTT. As protein: CASTPGARTYQPQHF.

This clonotype has ten or more counts. The chain joins TRBV25-1 to TRBJ1-2; D possibly corresponds to TRBD1 (6 bases). Trimming took off 7 bases at V and 3 bases at J, with 15 bases between the two ends. Germline assignment: CDR1 MGHDK and CDR2 SYGVNS. The CDR3 has 14 residues. The CDR3 here is CASKGRGRDYGYTF. CDR3 bases: TGTGCCAGCAAAGGCAGGGGAAGGGACTATGGCTACACCTTC.

This clonotype occurred a few times. The chain has TRBV20-1 and TRBJ2-4; D call uncertain. From germline, CDR1 is DFQATT and CDR2 SNEGSKA (reference sequence). The CDR3 loop spans 15 amino acids. Trimming pared 6 bases from V and 0 bases from J, leaving 15 bases between. The CDR3 loop is CSAPDPTLAKNIQYF. CDR3 bases: TGCAGTGCCCCAGACCCAACCTTAGCCAAAAACATTCAGTACTTC.

This clonotype has a count of ten or more. The genes are TRBV7-2 and TRBJ1-2; D is uncertain. Germline V gene lookup returns CDR1 SGHTA and CDR2 FQGNSA. With 5 bases removed from V and 4 bases from J, the gap between germline ends came to 14 bases. This CDR3 has 14 amino acids. The CDR3 bases are TGTGCCAGCAGCCCCGTTCCGGGAATCTATGGCTACACCTTC. Its protein product is CASSPVPGIYGYTF.

In this sample, this clonotype turned up a few times. This chain joins TRBV11-2 and TRBJ2-7; maybe TRBD2 (6 bases). V lost 3 bases to trimming and J lost 6 bases, with 15 bases between them. The length of the CDR3 is 14 residues. Germline assignment: CDR1 SGHAT and CDR2 FQNNGV. The CDR3 bases are TGTGCCAGCAGCTTTCTCCGGGGGAAATTCGAGCAGTACTTC. This gives the protein CASSFLRGKFEQYF.

Only a few counts were recorded for this clonotype. The CDR3 region is CSAQQGAMNTEAFF. CDR3 nucleotides: TGCAGTGCTCAACAGGGGGCCATGAACACTGAAGCTTTCTTT. The gene calls are TRBV20-1 and TRBJ1-1, with TRBD1 matching over 9 bases. V trimming: 5 bases; J trimming: 0 bases; junction bases outside the gene matches: 4. CDR3 length equals 14 residues. Looked up from germline, CDR1 is DFQATT and CDR2 is SNEGSKA (reference sequence).

This clonotype occurred a few times. The chain couples TRBV28 to TRBJ2-3; a weak D match, TRBD1 (5 bases). The CDR3 runs 16 residues. CDR1 and CDR2 (germline): MDHEN, SYDVKM. V lost 3 bases and J 1 base, leaving 14 bases between the germline ends. The CDR3, as DNA: TGTGCCAGCAGTTTCTTCGACAGAATTCGCACAGATACGCAGTATTTT. This codes for CASSFFDRIRTDTQYF.

The sample holds a few counts of this clonotype. The chain employs TRBV5-1 and TRBJ2-3, with 9 positions matching TRBD1. Germline loops: CDR1 SGHRS, CDR2 YFSETQ. The CDR3 extends over 15 amino acids. The trim removed 3 bases at V and 5 bases at J, leaving 7 bases unmatched. The CDR3 DNA follows: TGCGCCAGCAGCTCCGGACAGGGGTGGCAAGATACGCAGTATTTT. Encoded protein: CASSSGQGWQDTQYF.

The CDR3 reads CASSSKDFVNEAFF. The DNA for the CDR3 is TGCGCCAGCAGCTCGAAGGACTTCGTTAATGAAGCTTTCTTT. The V gene is TRBV5-1, the J gene TRBJ1-1; no definite D call. The V end lost 3 bases, the J end lost 7 bases, and 16 bases lay between the germline ends. The CDR3 consists of 14 residues. Germline V lookup: CDR1 SGHRS, CDR2 YFSETQ.

There are a few counts of this clonotype. The rearrangement uses TRBV29-1 and TRBJ2-1, with no clear D. CDR1 and CDR2 from the germline V gene are SQVTM and ANQGSEA. V was shortened by 4 bases and J by 2 bases, with 12 bases between the two germline ends. The CDR3 spans 14 residues. The chain's CDR3 is CSVAVQRAYNEQFF. CDR3 coding DNA: TGCAGCGTTGCGGTACAGAGAGCCTACAATGAGCAGTTCTTC.

There are a few counts of this clonotype. The CDR3 coding sequence is TGTGCCAGCAGGGAACAGGGATCTGGGGCCAACGTCCTGACTTTC. This gives the protein CASREQGSGANVLTF. The chain couples TRBV6-1 to TRBJ2-6; perhaps TRBD1 as D (6 bases). The germline V gene has CDR1 MNHNS and CDR2 SASEGT. Trimming left V 6 bases short and J 1 base short, with 10 bases between. The CDR3 totals 15 residues.

This clonotype was counted only a few times. The DNA of the CDR3 is TGTGCCAGCAGCCTGGGACTAGCGGGGGCGATAGATACGCAGTATTTT. It yields the protein CASSLGLAGAIDTQYF. This chain uses TRBV27 with TRBJ2-3, with 14 positions matching TRBD2. V shed 6 bases and J 5 bases; nucleotides not matched to a gene: 7. Germline V gives CDR1 MNHEY, CDR2 SMNVEV (reference sequence). There are 16 residues in the CDR3.

The sample holds a few counts of this clonotype. DNA of the CDR3: TGTGCCAGCAGCCAAGCGTCCCAGTTTACTTCACCCCTCCACTTT. This codes for CASSQASQFTSPLHF. The chain is built from TRBV3-1 and TRBJ1-6; D not certain. This CDR3 is 15 amino acids long. CDR1 LGHDT and CDR2 YNNKEL come from the germline V gene (reference sequence). V gave up 1 base and J gave up 9 bases, with 13 bases separating them. The whole variable domain, remainder taken from reference TRBV3-1 and TRBJ1-6, is DTAVSQTPKYLVTQMGNDKSIKCEQNLGHDTMYWYKQDSKKFLKIMFSYNNKELIINETVPNRFSPKSPDKAHLNLHINSLELGDSAVYFCASSQASQFTSPLHFGNGTRLTVT.

This chain uses TRBV12-3 or TRBV12-4 with TRBJ1-5, with 10 positions matching TRBD1. CDR3 length: 17 residues. V shed 6 bases, J shed 2 bases, and the junction held 10 bases outside the gene matches. DNA for the CDR3: TGTGCCAGCAGCCTGGGACAGGGGCTCGGTGGCAATCAGCCCCAGCATTTT. Its protein is CASSLGQGLGGNQPQHF.